These T cell receptor beta chains were read from a single sample in a study of T cells in Graves' hyperthyroidism and ophthalmopathy. TCRdb redid the calling of the multiplex PCR reads with MiXCR, one entry per CDR3 protein. The table lists approximately 480,000 distinct CDR3 sequences, more than 20% of them singletons. Sequencing used blood. These receptors were taken from a man aged 18 to 30 with Graves' hyperthyroidism. CDR3s include the opening cysteine and the closing phenylalanine or tryptophan. D genes are given only for firm matches. Not all rows give a size; the values are once, few, many and, for expanded clones, a class.

v_gene	j_gene	abundance	d_gene	CDR3nt	CDR3aa
TRBV6-1	TRBJ1-1	many	TRBD1	TGTGCCAGCAGTCAGCAAGTGACAGGGTACTCTGAAGCTTTCTTT	CASSQQVTGYSEAFF
TRBV19	TRBJ2-2	many	NA	TGTGCCAGTAGTATTCTCCAGGGAACCGGGGAGCTGTTTTTT	CASSILQGTGELFF
TRBV27	TRBJ2-5	NA	TRBD1	TGTGCCAGCAGTTTAAGCGGACAGGGTTTTTTATTGAACTCCGAGACCCAGTACTTC	CASSLSGQGFLLNSETQYF
TRBV6-5	TRBJ1-5	NA	NA	TGTGCCAGCAGTTCCGAAGCTGTCCTAAATCAGCCTCAGCATTTT	CASSSEAVLNQPQHF
TRBV7-8	TRBJ2-5	many	TRBD1	TGTGCCAGCAGCCCGTACGACAGGGGAAAGACCCAGTACTTC	CASSPYDRGKTQYF
TRBV12-3/TRBV12-4	TRBJ2-2	many	NA	TGTGCCAGCAGTCTGACTGGGGGGAACACCGGGGAGCTGTTTTTT	CASSLTGGNTGELFF
TRBV29-1	TRBJ1-3	many	NA	TGCAGCGGTGGGTCACAGGGAGGAAACACCATATATTTT	CSGGSQGGNTIYF
TRBV27	TRBJ2-2	many	TRBD1	TGTGCCAGCAGCCTTAACAGGGGGCAAACCGGGGAGCTGTTTTTT	CASSLNRGQTGELFF
TRBV12-3/TRBV12-4	TRBJ1-1	few	NA	TGTGCCAGCGACAACCGAATGAACACTGAAGCTTTCTTT	CASDNRMNTEAFF
TRBV11-1	TRBJ2-3	NA	NA	TGTGCCAGCACCGACACCCGAGGGGGATCGGTCACAGATACGCAGTATTTT	CASTDTRGGSVTDTQYF
TRBV5-1	TRBJ1-1	many	NA	TGCGCCAGCAGCTTAGCGCCGGGGGGCACTGAAGCTTTCTTT	CASSLAPGGTEAFF
TRBV4-1	TRBJ2-2	NA	NA	TGCGCCAGCAGCCAGCCAGGGTGGGAGCTGTTTTTT	CASSQPGWELFF
TRBV27	TRBJ1-1	NA	NA	TGTGCCAGCAGTTACAGGACCACGGGCACTGAAGCTTTCTTT	CASSYRTTGTEAFF
TRBV2	TRBJ1-2	NA	TRBD1	TGTGCCGGAGGACAGGGGGTTCATGGCTACACCTTC	CAGGQGVHGYTF
TRBV6-4	TRBJ1-3	many	NA	TGTGCCAGCACCTCCAGGGGCCAAATGAACTCTGGAAACACCATATATTTT	CASTSRGQMNSGNTIYF
TRBV20-1	TRBJ1-2	many	NA	TGCAGTGCTAGATTTGAGAGGGGATACACCTTC	CSARFERGYTF
TRBV5-1	TRBJ2-7	many	TRBD1	TGCGCCAGCAGCGACCGGGACAGGGGGATCTACGAGCAGTACTTC	CASSDRDRGIYEQYF
TRBV6-1	TRBJ2-7	NA	TRBD2	TGTGCCAGTTGTCTAGCGGTTAGCTCCTACGAGCAGTACTTC	CASCLAVSSYEQYF
TRBV6-1	TRBJ1-2	many	TRBD1	TGTGCCAGCACCCGGACAGGGGGCTTCTATGGCTACACCTTC	CASTRTGGFYGYTF
TRBV11-2	TRBJ2-3	NA	TRBD2	TGTGCCAGCAGCTTATGGACTAGCGGTGGATCTAGCACAGATACGCAGTATTTT	CASSLWTSGGSSTDTQYF
TRBV6-1	TRBJ2-7	once	NA	TGTGCCAGCACCCTTAACAGGGTCTCCTACGAGCAGTACTTC	CASTLNRVSYEQYF
TRBV28	TRBJ2-7	many	NA	TGTGCCAGCAGTTTGATCAGGGACCCCTACGAGCAGTACTTC	CASSLIRDPYEQYF
TRBV12-3/TRBV12-4	TRBJ1-1	many	TRBD1	TGTGCCAGCAGCCGACAGGGCGGGTACACTGAAGCTTTCTTT	CASSRQGGYTEAFF
TRBV19	TRBJ1-1	many	NA	TGTGCCAGTGCACGACAGGCGAACACTGAAGCTTTCTTT	CASARQANTEAFF
TRBV28	TRBJ1-1	many	TRBD1	TGTGCCAGCAGAACGACAGGGGTTAACACTGAAGCTTTCTTT	CASRTTGVNTEAFF
TRBV19	TRBJ1-2	NA	NA	TGTGCCAGTAGTATTCTGGCGGGAGAGTCCTATGGCTACACCTTC	CASSILAGESYGYTF
TRBV5-5	TRBJ1-2	many	NA	TGTGCCAGCAGCTCCAGAGAGACCTACACCTTC	CASSSRETYTF
TRBV5-1	TRBJ2-7	many	NA	TGCGCCAGCAGCTTAAACTCACGGGTCTACGAGCAGTACTTC	CASSLNSRVYEQYF
TRBV7-2	TRBJ1-2	many	TRBD1	TGTGCCAGCAGCCAAAGACAGGGCTATGGCTACACCTTC	CASSQRQGYGYTF